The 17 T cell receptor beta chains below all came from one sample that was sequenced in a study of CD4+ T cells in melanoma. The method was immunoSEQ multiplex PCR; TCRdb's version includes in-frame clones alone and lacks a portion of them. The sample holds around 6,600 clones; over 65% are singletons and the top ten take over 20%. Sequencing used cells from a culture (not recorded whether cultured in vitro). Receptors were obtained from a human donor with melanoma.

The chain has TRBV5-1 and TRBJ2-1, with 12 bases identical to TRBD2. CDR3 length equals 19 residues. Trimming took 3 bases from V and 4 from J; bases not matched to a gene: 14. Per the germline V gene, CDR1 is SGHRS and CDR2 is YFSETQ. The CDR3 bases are TGCGCCAGCAGCTCGCCGTTTACTAGCGGGGGGATCGATTACAATGAGCAGTTCTTC. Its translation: CASSSPFTSGGIDYNEQFF.

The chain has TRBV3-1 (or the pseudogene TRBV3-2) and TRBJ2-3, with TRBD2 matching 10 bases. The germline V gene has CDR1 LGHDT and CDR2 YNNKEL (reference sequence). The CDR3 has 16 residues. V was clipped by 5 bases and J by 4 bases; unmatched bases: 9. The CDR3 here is CASSKWASGGSDTQYF. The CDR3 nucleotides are TGTGCCAGCAGCAAATGGGCTAGCGGGGGTTCAGATACGCAGTATTTT.

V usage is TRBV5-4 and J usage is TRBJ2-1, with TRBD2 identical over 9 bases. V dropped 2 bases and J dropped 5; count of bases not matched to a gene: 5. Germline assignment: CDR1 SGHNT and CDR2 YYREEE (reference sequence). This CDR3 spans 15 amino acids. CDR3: CASSFVAGAHNEQFF. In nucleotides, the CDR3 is TGTGCCAGCAGCTTCGTAGCGGGGGCCCACAATGAGCAGTTCTTC.

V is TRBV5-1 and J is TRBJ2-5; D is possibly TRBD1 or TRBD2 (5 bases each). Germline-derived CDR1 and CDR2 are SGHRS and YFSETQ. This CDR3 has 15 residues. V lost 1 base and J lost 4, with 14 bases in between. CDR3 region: CASSLRVGVGETQYF. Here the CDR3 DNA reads TGCGCCAGCAGCTTGCGAGTGGGGGTTGGAGAGACCCAGTACTTC.

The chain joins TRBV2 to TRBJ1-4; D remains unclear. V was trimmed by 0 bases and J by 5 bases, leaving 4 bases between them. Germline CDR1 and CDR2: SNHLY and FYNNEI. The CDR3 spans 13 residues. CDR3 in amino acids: CASSEAENEKLFF. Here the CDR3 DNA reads TGTGCCAGCAGTGAAGCGGAGAATGAAAAACTGTTTTTT.

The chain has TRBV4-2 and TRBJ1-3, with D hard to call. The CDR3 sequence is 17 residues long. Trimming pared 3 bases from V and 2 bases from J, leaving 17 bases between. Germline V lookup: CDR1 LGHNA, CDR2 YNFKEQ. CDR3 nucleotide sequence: TGTGCCAGCAGCCACTCAGGCACGGGGTCGCCTGGAAACACCATATATTTT. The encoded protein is CASSHSGTGSPGNTIYF.

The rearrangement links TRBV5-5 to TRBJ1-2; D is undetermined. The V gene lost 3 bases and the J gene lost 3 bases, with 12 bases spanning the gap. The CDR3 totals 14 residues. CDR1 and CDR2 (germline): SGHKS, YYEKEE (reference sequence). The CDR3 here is CASSSSTFDYGYTF. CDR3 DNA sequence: TGTGCCAGCAGCTCCTCGACATTCGACTATGGCTACACCTTC. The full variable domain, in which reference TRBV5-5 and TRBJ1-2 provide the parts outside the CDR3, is DAGVTQSPTHLIKTRGQQVTLRCSPISGHKSVSWYQQVLGQGPQFIFQYYEKEERGRGNFPDRFSARQFPNYSSELNVNALLLGDSALYLCASSSSTFDYGYTFGSGTRLTVV.

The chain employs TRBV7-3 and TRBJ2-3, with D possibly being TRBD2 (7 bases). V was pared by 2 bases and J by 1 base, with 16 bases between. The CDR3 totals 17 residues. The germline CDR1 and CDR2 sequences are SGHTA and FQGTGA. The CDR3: CASSLVSGGPRTDTQYF. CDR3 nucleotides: TGTGCCAGCAGCTTAGTGTCCGGGGGGCCCCGCACAGATACGCAGTATTTT. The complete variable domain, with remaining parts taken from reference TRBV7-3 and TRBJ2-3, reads GAGVSQTPSNKVTEKGKYVELRCDPISGHTALYWYRQSLGQGPEFLIYFQGTGAADDSGLPNDRFFAVRPEGSVSTLKIQRTERGDSAVYLCASSLVSGGPRTDTQYFGPGTRLTVL.

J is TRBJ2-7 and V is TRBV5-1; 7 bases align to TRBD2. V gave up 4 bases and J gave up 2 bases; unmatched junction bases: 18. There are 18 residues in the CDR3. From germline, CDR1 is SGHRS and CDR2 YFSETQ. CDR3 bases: TGCGCCAGCAGCCTACCCCGGTTGCCGGGACTACAAACCTACGAGCAGTACTTC. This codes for CASSLPRLPGLQTYEQYF.

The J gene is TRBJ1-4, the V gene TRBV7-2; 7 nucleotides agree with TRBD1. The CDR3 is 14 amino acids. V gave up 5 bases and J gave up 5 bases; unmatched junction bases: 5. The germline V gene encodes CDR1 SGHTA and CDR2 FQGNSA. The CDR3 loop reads CASSRTGRNEKLFF. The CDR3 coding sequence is TGTGCCAGCAGCCGGACAGGACGGAATGAAAAACTGTTTTTT.

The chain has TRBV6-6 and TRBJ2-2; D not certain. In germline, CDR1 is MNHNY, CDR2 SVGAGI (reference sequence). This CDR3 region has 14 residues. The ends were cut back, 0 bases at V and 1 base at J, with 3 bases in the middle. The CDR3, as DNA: TGTGCCAGCAGTTACTCCCAGAACACCGGGGAGCTGTTTTTT. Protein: CASSYSQNTGELFF.

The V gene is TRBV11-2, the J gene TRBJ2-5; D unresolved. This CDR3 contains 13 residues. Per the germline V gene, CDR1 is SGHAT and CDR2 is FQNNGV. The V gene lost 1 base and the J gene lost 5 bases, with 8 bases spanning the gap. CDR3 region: CASSLGNRETQYF. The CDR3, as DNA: TGTGCCAGCAGCTTAGGAAACCGGGAGACCCAGTACTTC.

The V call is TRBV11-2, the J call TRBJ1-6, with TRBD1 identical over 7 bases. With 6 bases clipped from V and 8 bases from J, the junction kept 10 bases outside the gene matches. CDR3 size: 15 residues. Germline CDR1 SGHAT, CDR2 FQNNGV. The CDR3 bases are TGTGCCAGCAGACGTACAGGGGATCAAGATTCACCCCTCCACTTT. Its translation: CASRRTGDQDSPLHF.

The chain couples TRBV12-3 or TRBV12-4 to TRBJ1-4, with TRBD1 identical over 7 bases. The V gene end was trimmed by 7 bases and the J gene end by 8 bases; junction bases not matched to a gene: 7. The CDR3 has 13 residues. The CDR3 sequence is CASKDRVFEKLFF. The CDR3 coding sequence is TGTGCCAGCAAAGACAGGGTGTTCGAAAAACTGTTTTTT.

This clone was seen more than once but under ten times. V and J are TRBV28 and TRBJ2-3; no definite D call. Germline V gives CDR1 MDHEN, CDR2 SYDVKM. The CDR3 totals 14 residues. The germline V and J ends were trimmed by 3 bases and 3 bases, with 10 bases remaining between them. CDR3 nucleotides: TGTGCCAGCAGTTTTAGGGTTGCGACAGATACGCAGTATTTT. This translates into CASSFRVATDTQYF.

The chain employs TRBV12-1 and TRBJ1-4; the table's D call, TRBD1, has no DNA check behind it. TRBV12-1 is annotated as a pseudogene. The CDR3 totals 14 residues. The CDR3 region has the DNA TGTGCCAGCAGCTTTGCAGACAGGGGGCGATGGGTGTTTTTT. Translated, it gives CASSFADRGRWVFF.

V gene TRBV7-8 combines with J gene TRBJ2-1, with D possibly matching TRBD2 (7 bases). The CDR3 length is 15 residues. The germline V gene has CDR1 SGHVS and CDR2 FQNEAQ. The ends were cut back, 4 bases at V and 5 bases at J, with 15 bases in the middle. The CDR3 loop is CASSWGRGADNEQFF. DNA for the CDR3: TGTGCCAGCAGCTGGGGCCGGGGGGCGGACAATGAGCAGTTCTTC.